This T cell receptor (beta chain) was retrieved from a study of shared clonotypes between healthy human individuals. This table comes from immunoSEQ multiplex PCR, and its TCRdb copy is limited to in-frame clones, with some not included. The profile shows about 2.3 million clones, just under 95% of them singletons. V lost 0 bases and J lost 7, with 7 bases in between. CDR1 is SGHRS and CDR2 is YFSETQ in the germline V gene. This CDR3 comprises 12 residues. The sequencing input was naive CD4+ T cells from PBMCs. Subset defined: CD45RA+ positively selected. V and J are TRBV5-1 and TRBJ1-2; TRBD1 might be the D (6 bases). This TCR was sampled from a man between 18 and 35 years old in good health. Some clones in this sample may be carry-over from other donors' samples. CDR3 coding DNA: TGCGCCAGCAGCTTGGACAGGGCTGGCTACACCTTC. Translating it yields CASSLDRAGYTF.